Listed here are 20 T cell receptor beta chains from one sample, sequenced in a study of response to subunit inactivated influenza vaccine. TCRdb used MiXCR to reprocess the RT-PCR reads, holding one entry per CDR3 protein. The data show 300,000 to 350,000 distinct CDR3 sequences, about 20% seen once. Sequencing was performed on PBMCs from blood, taken 21 months after vaccination. Every receptor here comes from a man aged 45 to 70 who received an inactivated influenza vaccine.

This chain joins TRBV19 and TRBJ1-5; D remains unclear. CDR1 is LNHDA and CDR2 is SQIVND in the germline V gene (reference sequence). This CDR3 has 17 residues. V was pared by 3 bases and J by 0 bases, with 15 bases between. DNA of the CDR3: TGTGCCAGTAGTATGATAAGTTGGGCGGCTAGCAATCAGCCCCAGCATTTT. This sequence encodes CASSMISWAASNQPQHF.

This clonotype was observed many times. The chain carries TRBV20-1 and TRBJ1-5; no reliable D call. From germline, CDR1 is DFQATT and CDR2 SNEGSKA (reference sequence). The CDR3 covers 16 residues. V dropped 6 bases and J dropped 0 bases, with 18 bases sitting between them. In DNA, the CDR3 is TGCAGTGCCTCTAGCGTGAGAGGAGCTAGCAATCAGCCCCAGCATTTT. Translation: CSASSVRGASNQPQHF.

The chain joins TRBV7-3 to TRBJ2-5; TRBD1 is a possible D gene (6 bases). Germline CDR1 reads SGHTA; CDR2 reads FQGTGA. Trimming removed 0 bases from V and 4 bases from J, with 12 bases in between. This CDR3 is 15 amino acids long. CDR3 sequence: CASSLTGAQGETQYF. The CDR3 nucleotides read TGTGCCAGCAGCTTAACGGGGGCCCAGGGAGAGACCCAGTACTTC.

The chain recombines TRBV4-1 with TRBJ2-4, with 11 bases lining up with TRBD2. This CDR3 region has 18 residues. CDR1 and CDR2 from the germline V gene are MGHRA and YSYEKL. V was pared by 3 bases and J by 2 bases, with 9 bases of the junction left unmatched. DNA for the CDR3: TGCGCCAGCAGCCACCCGCTGGGGACTAGCGGAACCAAAAACATTCAGTACTTC. Translation gives CASSHPLGTSGTKNIQYF.

The CDR3 region is CASSQASGRNEQFF. CDR3 nucleotides: TGTGCCAGCAGCCAAGCCAGCGGGAGAAATGAGCAGTTCTTC. This chain links TRBV3-1 with TRBJ2-1; 8 bases align to TRBD2. This CDR3 region has 14 residues. The germline V gene encodes CDR1 LGHDT and CDR2 YNNKEL (reference sequence). V dropped 1 base and J dropped 7; count of bases not matched to a gene: 3.

The chain uses TRBV25-1 and TRBJ2-7, with 14 bases aligning to TRBD2. Germline values: CDR1 MGHDK, CDR2 SYGVNS. The CDR3 loop spans 15 amino acids. Trimming cost V 5 bases and J 5 bases; bases outside gene matches: 5. The CDR3 protein is CASSLTSGRAHEQYF. CDR3 sequence (DNA): TGTGCCAGCAGTCTGACTAGCGGGAGGGCCCACGAGCAGTACTTC.

The chain carries TRBV20-1 and TRBJ1-6, with 8 bases identical to TRBD1. V gave up 6 bases and J gave up 0 bases; unmatched junction bases: 4. Per the germline V gene, CDR1 is DFQATT and CDR2 is SNEGSKA (reference sequence). This CDR3 spans 15 amino acids. This CDR3 is CSARQGSSYNSPLHF. CDR3 DNA: TGCAGTGCACGACAGGGGAGCTCCTATAATTCACCCCTCCACTTT.

Comment on this clonotype: A much larger clone lies one base from this, so it may be a read error. The rearrangement joins TRBV4-2 to TRBJ1-4, with D unclear. Germline V gene lookup returns CDR1 LGHNA and CDR2 YNFKEQ. The CDR3 is made up of 15 amino acids. The CDR3 protein is CVSSRLVGTNEKLFF. The CDR3 coding sequence is TGTGTCAGCAGTAGGTTGGTGGGCACTAATGAAAAACTGTTTTTT.

V and J are TRBV20-1 and TRBJ1-2; D may be TRBD1 (5 bases). Germline CDR1 reads DFQATT; CDR2 reads SNEGSKA (reference sequence). V was clipped by 2 bases and J by 8 bases, with 12 bases between them. The CDR3 totals 12 residues. The CDR3 nucleotides read TGCAGTGCTAGATCTTCCGGGGACGGCTACACCTTC. It specifies CSARSSGDGYTF.

The rearrangement uses TRBV19 and TRBJ1-2; 7 bases line up with TRBD1. Germline V gene sequence: CDR1 LNHDA, CDR2 SQIVND (reference sequence). J gave up 2 bases and V 7 bases, and 7 bases lay outside the gene matches. The CDR3 is 14 amino acids. The CDR3 DNA follows: TGTGCCAGTACCCAACAGGGACAGAACTATGGCTACACCTTC. Translation: CASTQQGQNYGYTF. The full variable domain, with the rest looked up from reference TRBV19 and TRBJ1-2, is DGGITQSPKYLFRKEGQNVTLSCEQNLNHDAMYWYRQDPGQGLRLIYYSQIVNDFQKGDIAEGYSVSREKKESFPLTVTSAQKNPTAFYLCASTQQGQNYGYTFGSGTRLTVV.

V gene TRBV7-2 combines with J gene TRBJ1-1; D uncertain. Germline CDR1 SGHTA, CDR2 FQGNSA. The ends were cut back, 5 bases at V and 13 bases at J, with 17 bases in the middle. The CDR3 spans 12 residues. The CDR3 bases are TGTGCCAGCAGCCCCGACCGTCGGAGGGTTTTCTTT. It codes for CASSPDRRRVFF.

V gene TRBV7-8 combines with J gene TRBJ2-1; D gene unclear. With 2 bases removed from V and 0 bases from J, the gap between germline ends came to 17 bases. CDR3 length: 18 residues. The germline V gene encodes CDR1 SGHVS and CDR2 FQNEAQ. In DNA form, the CDR3 reads TGTGCCAGCAGCTTATCCGAGCTGCGGCTTAGCTCCTACAATGAGCAGTTCTTC. Protein: CASSLSELRLSSYNEQFF.

This sequence joins TRBV5-6 and TRBJ2-1; D call uncertain. This CDR3 is 14 amino acids long. CDR1 SGHDT and CDR2 YYEEEE come from the germline V gene. V shed 0 bases and J shed 9 bases, with 13 bases lying between them. This chain's CDR3 is CASSLDVVEVEQFF. CDR3 nucleotides: TGTGCCAGCAGCTTGGATGTAGTCGAGGTTGAGCAGTTCTTC.

This clonotype appeared a few times. This chain joins TRBV6-1 and TRBJ2-3; 13 bases match TRBD2. CDR1 and CDR2 (germline): MNHNS, SASEGT. This CDR3 is built from 18 residues. J was trimmed by 3 bases and V by 6 bases; bases with no gene match: 12. CDR3 residues: CASRTNRLAGGKTDTQYF. The CDR3 DNA reads as TGTGCCAGCAGGACTAACCGACTAGCGGGGGGCAAGACAGATACGCAGTATTTT.

The table lists this clonotype with many counts. The chain couples TRBV12-3 or TRBV12-4 to TRBJ1-1; 7 bases are shared with TRBD1. V trimming: 4 bases; J trimming: 5 bases; junction bases outside the gene matches: 7. The CDR3 has 14 amino acids. CDR3 in amino acids: CASSSYRGGTEAFF. The CDR3 DNA is TGTGCCAGCAGTTCATACAGGGGAGGGACTGAAGCTTTCTTT.

This clonotype was recorded a few times. This rearrangement joins TRBV7-9 to TRBJ1-2, with D hard to call. Trimming cost V 1 base and J 8 bases, with 11 bases left between them. The germline gives CDR1 SEHNR, CDR2 FQNEAQ (reference sequence). This CDR3 has 13 residues. CDR3 sequence: CASSLVRAQGYTF. The CDR3 DNA is TGTGCCAGCAGCTTAGTTCGGGCCCAGGGCTACACCTTC.

The gene calls are TRBV12-3 or TRBV12-4 and TRBJ2-3, with D perhaps TRBD2 (6 bases). Trimming removed 2 bases at V and 8 bases at J, with 14 bases between. This CDR3 region has 14 residues. Here the CDR3 reads CASSLLATQGTQYF. CDR3 in DNA: TGTGCCAGCAGTTTACTAGCGACTCAGGGTACGCAGTATTTT.

This clonotype showed up just a few times. The chain links TRBV7-3 to TRBJ2-3; a weak D match, TRBD2 (5 bases). V lost 11 bases, J lost 2 bases, and 17 bases lay in between. The CDR3 is 14 residues long. Per the germline V gene, CDR1 is SGHTA and CDR2 is FQGTGA. In DNA form, the CDR3 reads TGTGCCTCCTCCCGCGGGCCAAACACAGATACGCAGTATTTT. Residues: CASSRGPNTDTQYF.

The gene calls are TRBV12-3 or TRBV12-4 and TRBJ2-2; TRBD2 matches 14 bases. CDR3 length: 17 residues. V shed 7 bases and J 0 bases; nucleotides not matched to a gene: 4. CDR3 protein: CASKTSGRAPNTGELFF. CDR3 DNA: TGTGCCAGCAAGACTAGCGGGAGGGCCCCGAACACCGGGGAGCTGTTTTTT.

The rearrangement joins TRBV25-1 to TRBJ2-1; D is ambiguous. The V gene's germline CDR1 is MGHDK and CDR2 SYGVNS. Trimming took 0 bases from V and 3 from J, leaving 3 bases between them. The CDR3 runs to 13 residues. In DNA form, the CDR3 reads TGTGCCAGCAGTGAATACGGCTACAATGAGCAGTTCTTC. It codes for CASSEYGYNEQFF.